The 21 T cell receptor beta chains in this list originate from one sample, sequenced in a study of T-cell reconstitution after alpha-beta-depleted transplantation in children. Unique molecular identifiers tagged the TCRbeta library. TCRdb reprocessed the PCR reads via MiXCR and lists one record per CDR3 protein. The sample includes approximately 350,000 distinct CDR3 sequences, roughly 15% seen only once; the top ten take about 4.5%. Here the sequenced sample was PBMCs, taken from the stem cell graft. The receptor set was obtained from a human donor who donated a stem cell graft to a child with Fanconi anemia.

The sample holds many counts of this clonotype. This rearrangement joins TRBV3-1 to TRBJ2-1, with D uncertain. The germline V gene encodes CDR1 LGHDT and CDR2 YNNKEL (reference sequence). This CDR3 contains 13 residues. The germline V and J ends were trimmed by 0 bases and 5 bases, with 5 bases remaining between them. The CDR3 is CASSQDRNNEQFF. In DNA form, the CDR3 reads TGTGCCAGCAGCCAAGATCGGAACAATGAGCAGTTCTTC.

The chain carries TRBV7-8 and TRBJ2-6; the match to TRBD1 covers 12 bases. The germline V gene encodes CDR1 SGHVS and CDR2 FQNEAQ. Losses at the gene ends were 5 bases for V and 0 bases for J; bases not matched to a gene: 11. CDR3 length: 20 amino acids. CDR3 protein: CASSLGTGGPVDSGANVLTF. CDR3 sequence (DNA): TGTGCCAGCAGCCTTGGGACAGGGGGCCCAGTGGACTCTGGGGCCAACGTCCTGACTTTC.

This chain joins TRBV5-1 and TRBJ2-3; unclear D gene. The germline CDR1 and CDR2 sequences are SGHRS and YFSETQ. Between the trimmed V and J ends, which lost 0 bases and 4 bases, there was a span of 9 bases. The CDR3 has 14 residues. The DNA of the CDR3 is TGCGCCAGCAGCTTGGCCAATGAGGCAGATACGCAGTATTTT. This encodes CASSLANEADTQYF.

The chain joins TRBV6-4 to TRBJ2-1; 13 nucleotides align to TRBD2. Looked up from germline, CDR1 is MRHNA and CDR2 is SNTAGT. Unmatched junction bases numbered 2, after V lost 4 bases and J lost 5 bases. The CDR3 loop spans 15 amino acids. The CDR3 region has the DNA TGTGCCAGCAGTGCGACTAGCGGGGGGAACAATGAGCAGTTCTTC. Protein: CASSATSGGNNEQFF.

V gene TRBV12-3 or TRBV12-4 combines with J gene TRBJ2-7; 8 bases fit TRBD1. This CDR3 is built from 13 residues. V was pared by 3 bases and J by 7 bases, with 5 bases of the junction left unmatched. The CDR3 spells CASSFGRGLEQYF. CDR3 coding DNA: TGTGCCAGCAGTTTTGGCAGGGGGCTTGAGCAGTACTTC.

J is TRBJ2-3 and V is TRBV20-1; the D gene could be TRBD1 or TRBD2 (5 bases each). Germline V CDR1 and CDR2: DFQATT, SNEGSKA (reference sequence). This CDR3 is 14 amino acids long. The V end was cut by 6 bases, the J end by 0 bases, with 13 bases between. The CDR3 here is CSASPWGSTDTQYF. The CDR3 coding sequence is TGCAGTGCAAGCCCATGGGGGAGCACAGATACGCAGTATTTT.

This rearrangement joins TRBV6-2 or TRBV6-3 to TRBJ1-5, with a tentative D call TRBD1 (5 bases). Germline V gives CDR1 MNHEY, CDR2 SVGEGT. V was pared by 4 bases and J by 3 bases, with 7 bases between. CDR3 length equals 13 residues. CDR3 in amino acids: CASSWTPNQPQHF. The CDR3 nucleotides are TGTGCCAGCAGTTGGACACCCAATCAGCCCCAGCATTTT.

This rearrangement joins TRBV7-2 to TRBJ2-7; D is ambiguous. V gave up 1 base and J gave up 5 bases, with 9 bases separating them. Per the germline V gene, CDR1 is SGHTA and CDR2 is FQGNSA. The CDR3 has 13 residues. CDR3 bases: TGTGCCAGCAGCTTAGATTACACGGACGAGCAGTACTTC. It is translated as CASSLDYTDEQYF.

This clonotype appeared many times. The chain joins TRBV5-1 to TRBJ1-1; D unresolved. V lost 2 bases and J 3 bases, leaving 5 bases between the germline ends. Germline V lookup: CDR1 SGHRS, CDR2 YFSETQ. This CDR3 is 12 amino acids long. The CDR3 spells CASSLGHTEAFF. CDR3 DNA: TGCGCCAGCAGCTTAGGACACACTGAAGCTTTCTTT.

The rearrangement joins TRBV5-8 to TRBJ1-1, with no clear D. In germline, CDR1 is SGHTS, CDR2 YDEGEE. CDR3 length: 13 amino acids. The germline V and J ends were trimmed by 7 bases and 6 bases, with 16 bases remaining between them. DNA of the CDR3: TGTGCCAGCGACAAGTCCAGGTCAGCTGAAGCTTTCTTT. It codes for CASDKSRSAEAFF.

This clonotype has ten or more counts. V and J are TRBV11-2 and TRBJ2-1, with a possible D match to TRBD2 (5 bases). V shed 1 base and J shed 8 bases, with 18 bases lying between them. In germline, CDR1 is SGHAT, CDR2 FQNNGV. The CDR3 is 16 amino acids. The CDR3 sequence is CASSLGAVSLGDEQFF. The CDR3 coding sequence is TGTGCCAGCAGCTTAGGAGCGGTCTCCCTTGGGGATGAGCAGTTCTTC.

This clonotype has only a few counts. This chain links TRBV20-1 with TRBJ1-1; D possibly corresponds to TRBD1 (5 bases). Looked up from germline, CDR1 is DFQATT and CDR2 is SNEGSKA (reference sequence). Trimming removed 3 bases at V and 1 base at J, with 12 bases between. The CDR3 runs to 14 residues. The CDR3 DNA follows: TGCAGTGCTAGTCAGATTGGGGGGAACACTGAAGCTTTCTTT. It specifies CSASQIGGNTEAFF.

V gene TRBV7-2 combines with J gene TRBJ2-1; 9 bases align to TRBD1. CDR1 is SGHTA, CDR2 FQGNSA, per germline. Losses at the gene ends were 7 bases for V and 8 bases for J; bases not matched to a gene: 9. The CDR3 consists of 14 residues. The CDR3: CASIPGQGSDEQFF. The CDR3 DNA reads TGTGCCAGCATTCCGGGACAGGGTAGCGATGAGCAGTTCTTC. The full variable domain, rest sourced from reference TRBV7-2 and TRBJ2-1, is GAGVSQSPSNKVTEKGKDVELRCDPISGHTALYWYRQSLGQGLEFLIYFQGNSAPDKSGLPSDRFSAERTGGSVSTLTIQRTQQEDSAVYLCASIPGQGSDEQFFGPGTRLTVL.

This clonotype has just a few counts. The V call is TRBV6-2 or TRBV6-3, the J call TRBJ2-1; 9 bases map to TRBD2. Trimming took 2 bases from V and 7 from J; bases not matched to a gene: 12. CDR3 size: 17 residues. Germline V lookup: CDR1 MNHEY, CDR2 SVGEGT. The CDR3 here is CASSYPYVAGVRNEQFF. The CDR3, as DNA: TGTGCCAGCAGTTACCCCTATGTAGCGGGGGTGAGAAATGAGCAGTTCTTC.

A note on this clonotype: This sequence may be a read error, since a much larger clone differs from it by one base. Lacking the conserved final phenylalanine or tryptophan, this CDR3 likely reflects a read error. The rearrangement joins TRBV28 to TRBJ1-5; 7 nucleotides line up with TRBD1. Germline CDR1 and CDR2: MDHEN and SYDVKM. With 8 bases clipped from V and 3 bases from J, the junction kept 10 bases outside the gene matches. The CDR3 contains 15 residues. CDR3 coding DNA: TGTGCCAGCGTCCAGGAGACAGGGTCCAATCAGCCCCAGCATTTA. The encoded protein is CASVQETGSNQPQHL.

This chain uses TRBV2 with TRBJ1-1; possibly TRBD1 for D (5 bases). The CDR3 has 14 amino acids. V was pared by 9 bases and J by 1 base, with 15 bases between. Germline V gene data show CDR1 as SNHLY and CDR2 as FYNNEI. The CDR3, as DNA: TGTGCCAGGGAGGGTCGGGGGGAGAACACTGAAGCTTTCTTT. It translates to CAREGRGENTEAFF. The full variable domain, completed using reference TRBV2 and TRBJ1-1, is EPEVTQTPSHQVTQMGQEVILRCVPISNHLYFYWYRQILGQKVEFLVSFYNNEISEKSEIFDDQFSVERPDGSNFTLKIRSTKLEDSAMYFCAREGRGENTEAFFGQGTRLTVV.

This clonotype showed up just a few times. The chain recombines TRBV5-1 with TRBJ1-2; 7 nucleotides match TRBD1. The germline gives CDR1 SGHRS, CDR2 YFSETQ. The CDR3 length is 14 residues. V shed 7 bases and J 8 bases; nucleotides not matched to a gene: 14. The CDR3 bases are TGCGCCAGCTATAACGCGGGACAGTACTTGGGCTACACCTTC. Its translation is CASYNAGQYLGYTF.

The CDR3 spells CATSPEDSGNYYGYTF. The CDR3 bases are TGTGCCACCAGCCCAGAGGACAGTGGAAACTACTATGGCTACACCTTC. The rearrangement links TRBV15 to TRBJ1-2; weak D call: TRBD1 (6 bases). The CDR3 totals 16 residues. Germline lookup yields CDR1 LNHNV and CDR2 YYDKDF (reference sequence). Trimming cost V 5 bases and J 3 bases, with 19 bases left between them.

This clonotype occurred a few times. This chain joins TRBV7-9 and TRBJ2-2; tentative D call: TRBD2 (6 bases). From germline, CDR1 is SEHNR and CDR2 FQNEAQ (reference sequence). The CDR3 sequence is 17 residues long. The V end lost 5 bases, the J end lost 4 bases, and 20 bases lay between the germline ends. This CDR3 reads CASSQYRDRGVTGELFF. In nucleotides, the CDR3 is TGTGCCAGCAGCCAGTATAGAGATCGCGGGGTCACCGGGGAGCTGTTTTTT.

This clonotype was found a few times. As DNA, the CDR3 is TGCGCCAGCAGCTTGGATAACATGGGACAGGGAGCTTACGAGCAGTACTTC. Its translation is CASSLDNMGQGAYEQYF. V gene TRBV5-1 combines with J gene TRBJ2-7; 9 bases fit TRBD1. The junction had 11 bases not matched to a gene; V was cut back by 0 bases and J by 4 bases. Germline V gene data show CDR1 as SGHRS and CDR2 as YFSETQ. The CDR3 sequence is 17 residues long.

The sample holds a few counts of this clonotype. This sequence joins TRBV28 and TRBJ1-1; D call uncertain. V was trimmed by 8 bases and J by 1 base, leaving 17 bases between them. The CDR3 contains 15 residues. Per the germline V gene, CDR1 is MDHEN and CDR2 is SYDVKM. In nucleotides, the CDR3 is TGTGCCAGCCTCTCAATCCGGTCCGGGAACACTGAAGCTTTCTTT. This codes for CASLSIRSGNTEAFF.